This T cell receptor beta chain is drawn from a study of blood T cell repertoires in COVID-19. Whole-study context: Samples representing acute and convalescent COVID-19 were sourced from the United States, Italy and Spain. T cells, B-cell-depleted T cells, or PBMCs supplied cDNA or gDNA.

Germline-derived CDR1 and CDR2 are LGHNA and YSLEER. This CDR3 spans 15 amino acids. Trimming removed 0 bases from V and 8 bases from J, with 16 bases in between. Original data processing: Estimation of nucleated cell counts relied on the amplification of reference gene primers. The repertoire was sequenced with immunoSEQ multiplex PCR; TCRdb's copy has only in-frame clones and lacks some. V, J and clone size derive from that table, while D and trimming were established from the DNA sequence. The sample lists about 250,000 clones; nearly 90% were seen once. Input material: peripheral blood. The V and J genes are TRBV4-3 and TRBJ1-2; D unclear. This TCR was recovered from a man younger than 35 with active or convalescent COVID-19. CDR3 nucleotides: TGCGCCAGCAGCCAAGAATCGCGGGGATCGTACGGCTACACCTTC. Protein: CASSQESRGSYGYTF.